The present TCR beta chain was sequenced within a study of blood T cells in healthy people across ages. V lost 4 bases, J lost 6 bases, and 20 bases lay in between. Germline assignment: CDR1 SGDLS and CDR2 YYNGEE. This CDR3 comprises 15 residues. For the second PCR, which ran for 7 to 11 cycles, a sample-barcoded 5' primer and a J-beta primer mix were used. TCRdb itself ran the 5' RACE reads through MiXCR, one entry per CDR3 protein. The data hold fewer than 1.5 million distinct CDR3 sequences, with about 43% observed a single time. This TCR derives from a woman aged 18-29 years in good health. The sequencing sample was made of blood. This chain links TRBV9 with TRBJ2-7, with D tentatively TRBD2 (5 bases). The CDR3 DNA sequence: TGTGCCAGCAGCCCTGACGGGGTCGATGCCTGCGAGCAGTACTTC. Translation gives CASSPDGVDACEQYF.